What follows describes a single T cell receptor (beta chain). Its target is unknown. V dropped 1 base and J dropped 7 bases, with 8 bases sitting between them. Germline CDR1 MNHNS, CDR2 SASEGT. This CDR3 has 14 residues. The entry originates in a study of cytomegalovirus exposure and HLA in healthy donors. Study-wide results and limits: In an earlier analysis, productive rearrangement rates for most beta V segments clustered near 87% or 30%. For TCR beta chains, V- and J-gene trimming was later linked to a missense DCLRE1C variant. Later analysis reportedly placed an Asian-associated ancestry cluster below the roughly 700-donor mean in N-insertions.

The PCR ran on 60 Vbeta and 13 Jbeta primers. Sequenced by immunoSEQ multiplex PCR; TCRdb stores in-frame clones only, minus some. The profile covers some 95,000 clones, with around 80% appearing a single time and about 7.9% taken by the ten largest. The rearrangement links TRBV6-1 to TRBJ1-6; perhaps TRBD1 as D (6 bases). This TCR was recovered from a man in his thirties or forties in good health and CMV-seronegative. Sequencing was done on a sample of PBMCs. In nucleotides, the CDR3 is TGTGCCAGCAGTGAAGGGGACACCAATTCACCCCTCCACTTT. It translates to CASSEGDTNSPLHF.